Reported below is one T cell receptor (beta chain). The CDR3 totals 17 residues. The V and J ends lost 4 bases and 1 base, in that order; junction bases with no gene match: 10. CDR1 and CDR2 (germline): MNHEY, SMNVEV (reference sequence). Per the original methods: Reference gene primers were amplified, and this amplification served to estimate nucleated cell counts. Data came from immunoSEQ multiplex PCR; TCRdb stores just in-frame clones and leaves some out. V, J and clone size are those of that table, while D and trimming were read from the DNA. The sample shows fewer than 250,000 clones, over 70% of them seen only once. The sample comes from a study of blood T cell repertoires in COVID-19. Overall study: Samples came from the United States, Italy and Spain, spanning acute and convalescent COVID-19. T cells, B-cell-depleted T cells, or PBMCs provided the cDNA or gDNA that served as material.

The sequence came from a woman aged 50 to 60 with acute or convalescent COVID-19. Sequences were obtained from peripheral blood. The V call is TRBV27, the J call TRBJ2-7; 10 bases fit TRBD1. CDR3 DNA sequence: TGTGCCAGCAGTTCCAAATTCCCGGGACAGGGGTCCTACGAGCAGTACTTC. It specifies CASSSKFPGQGSYEQYF.